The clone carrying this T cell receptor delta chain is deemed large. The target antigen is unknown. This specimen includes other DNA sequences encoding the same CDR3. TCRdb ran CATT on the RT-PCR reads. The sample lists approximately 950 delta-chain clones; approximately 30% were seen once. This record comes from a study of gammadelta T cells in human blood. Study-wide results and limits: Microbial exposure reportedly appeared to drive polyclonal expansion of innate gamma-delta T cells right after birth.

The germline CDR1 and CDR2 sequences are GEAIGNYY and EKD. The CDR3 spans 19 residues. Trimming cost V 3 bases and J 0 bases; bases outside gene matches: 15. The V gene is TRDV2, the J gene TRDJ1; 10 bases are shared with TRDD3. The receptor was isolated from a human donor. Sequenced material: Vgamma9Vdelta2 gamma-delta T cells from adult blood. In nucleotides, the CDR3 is TGTGCCTGTGACTCCCCATTCCTAACTGGGGGATCGTACACCGATAAACTCATCTTT. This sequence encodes CACDSPFLTGGSYTDKLIF.